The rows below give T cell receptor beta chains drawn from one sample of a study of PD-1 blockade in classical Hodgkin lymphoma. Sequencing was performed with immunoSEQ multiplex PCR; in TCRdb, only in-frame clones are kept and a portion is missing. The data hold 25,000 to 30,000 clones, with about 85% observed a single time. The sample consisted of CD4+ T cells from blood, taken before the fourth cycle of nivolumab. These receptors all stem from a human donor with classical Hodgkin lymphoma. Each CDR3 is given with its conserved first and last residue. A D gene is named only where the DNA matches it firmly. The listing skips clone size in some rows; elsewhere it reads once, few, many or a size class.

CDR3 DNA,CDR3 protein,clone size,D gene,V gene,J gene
TGCGCCAGCAGCTTGTCGCCGGGAGGATACAATGAGCAGTTCTTC,CASSLSPGGYNEQFF,.,TRBD2,TRBV5-1,TRBJ2-1
TGTGCCAGCAGCCTCCTGACTAGCGGGTCTAATGAGCAGTTCTTC,CASSLLTSGSNEQFF,.,TRBD2,TRBV5-6,TRBJ2-1
TGCGCCAGCAGCTGGGCTAGCGGGAGGCCCCTATCGGAGCAGTACTTC,CASSWASGRPLSEQYF,.,TRBD2,TRBV5-1,TRBJ2-7
TGTGCCAGTAGCGGGGGGGCGACAGATACGCAGTATTTT,CASSGGATDTQYF,once,TRBD2,TRBV28,TRBJ2-3
TGTGCCAGCGGTTCATCCAGCGGGGTTACCTACGAGCAGTACTTC,CASGSSSGVTYEQYF,.,TRBD2,TRBV11-1,TRBJ2-7
TGCGCCAGCAGCTTGGGGGTTCTCCGTGTTCAGCACAATGAGCAGTTCTTC,CASSLGVLRVQHNEQFF,.,.,TRBV5-1,TRBJ2-1
TGCGCCAGCAGTCAGACGCACCCAAATGAGCAGTTCTTC,CASSQTHPNEQFF,.,.,TRBV23-1,TRBJ2-1
TGTGCCAGCAGCTTGGGAGCAGGGGCGGGCGGCTACACCTTC,CASSLGAGAGGYTF,.,.,TRBV5-4,TRBJ1-2
TGTGCCAGCAGCAGATGGCCGGGCGAAAATTCACCCCTCCACTTT,CASSRWPGENSPLHF,.,.,TRBV5-6,TRBJ1-6
TGCAGCGTTTCCGGGACGGGAAATTCACCCCTCCACTTT,CSVSGTGNSPLHF,few,.,TRBV29-1,TRBJ1-6
TGTGCCAGCAGCGTAGTAGCGGGAGTGTACAATGAGCAGTTCTTC,CASSVVAGVYNEQFF,.,TRBD2,TRBV9,TRBJ2-1
TGTGCCAGCAGTGACCCGACAGGGCAGCGGGAAAAACTGTTTTTT,CASSDPTGQREKLFF,.,TRBD1,TRBV6-1,TRBJ1-4
TGTGCCATCAGTGCTAGCGACCAAGAGACCCAGTACTTC,CAISASDQETQYF,.,.,TRBV10-3,TRBJ2-5
TGTGCCAGCAGCCCCGGACAGGGGGCGGGTTACACCTTC,CASSPGQGAGYTF,.,TRBD1,TRBV7-2,TRBJ1-2
TGTGCCAGCAGTCCTCGGGGAGGTTCAGAGACCCAGTACTTC,CASSPRGGSETQYF,.,.,TRBV27,TRBJ2-5
TGCGCCAGCAGCCAAGAATCGGCACTTCAGGTCTACGAGCAGTACTTC,CASSQESALQVYEQYF,few,.,TRBV4-1,TRBJ2-7
TGCAGCGTTGGGGGGGGTCTTGAGCAGTACTTC,CSVGGGLEQYF,.,TRBD2,TRBV29-1,TRBJ2-7
TGTGCCAGCAGCCCGATGACTAGCGGGGTAAGCAATGAGCAGTTCTTC,CASSPMTSGVSNEQFF,once,TRBD2,TRBV7-6,TRBJ2-1
TGTGCCATTCGAGGGGGCGGCTACGAGCAGTACTTC,CAIRGGGYEQYF,.,TRBD1,TRBV28,TRBJ2-7
TGCGCCAGCAGCGTGGGACCGCGGGGAGCACGCTATGGCTACACCTTC,CASSVGPRGARYGYTF,.,.,TRBV5-1,TRBJ1-2
TGTGCCAGCAGCCCCACGGGGCACAATGAGCAGTTCTTC,CASSPTGHNEQFF,.,.,TRBV27,TRBJ2-1
TGTGCCAGCAGTGAAGCGCTCTCTTTGAACGAGCAGTACTTC,CASSEALSLNEQYF,few,.,TRBV6-1,TRBJ2-7
TGTGCCAGCAGTGACCCGACAGGGACTGAAGCTTTCTTT,CASSDPTGTEAFF,.,TRBD1,TRBV2,TRBJ1-1
TGTGCCAGCAGCTTACCTAGCGGATCCACAGATACGCAGTATTTT,CASSLPSGSTDTQYF,.,TRBD2,TRBV7-9,TRBJ2-3
TGTGCCAGCAGCCCGGGACTAGCGGGAACCCGCCAAGAGACCCAGTACTTC,CASSPGLAGTRQETQYF,.,TRBD2,TRBV9,TRBJ2-5
TGTGCCAGCAGCTTAGCGCATGGGGGAAATCAGCCCCAGCATTTT,CASSLAHGGNQPQHF,.,.,TRBV7-9,TRBJ1-5